The entry that follows covers one T cell receptor (beta chain) sequence. Its antigen is still unknown. A patient was excluded if there was uncontrolled infection, other autoimmune disease, pregnancy or lactation. The data derive from a study of T cells in Graves' hyperthyroidism and ophthalmopathy. General study findings and limits: The model identified upcoming ophthalmopathy a median about six months ahead of onset. Appearing also in blood were most of the thyroid clonotypes expanded above 0.001.

Amplification of TCR beta CDR3 regions used RNA as the template. RT-PCR in the first round (using the HTBI primer set) targeted the TCR CDR3. Each CDR3 protein is one row after TCRdb ran MiXCR on the multiplex PCR reads. The sample includes about 400,000 distinct CDR3 sequences, more than 12% of them seen just once. The TCR was taken from a woman in her twenties or thirties with Graves' ophthalmopathy. The sample taken for sequencing was blood.

In DNA, the CDR3 is TGTGCCACCCCGGGACAGGGTGGCGGCTACACCTTC. As protein: CATPGQGGGYTF. This rearrangement joins TRBV24-1 to TRBJ1-2; 9 bases match TRBD1. Germline CDR1 reads KGHDR; CDR2 reads SFDVKD. J was trimmed by 8 bases and V by 9 bases; bases with no gene match: 6. The CDR3 is 12 residues long.